This is a list of T cell receptor beta chains from one sample in a study of cytomegalovirus exposure and HLA in healthy donors. The data were produced by immunoSEQ multiplex PCR, yet TCRdb's version contains in-frame clones alone and is incomplete. This sample yields some 170,000 clones, of which 80% are seen a single time; roughly 10% belongs to the top ten. Source material: PBMCs. The receptor set was obtained from a man aged 18 to 29 in good health and CMV-seropositive. Each CDR3 is given with its conserved first and last residue.

J gene: TRBJ1-4; V gene: TRBV6-1; CDR3 protein: CASSSTTGGNEKLFF
J gene: TRBJ2-1; V gene: TRBV11-2; CDR3 protein: CASSIRQGAREQFF
J gene: NA; V gene: TRBV11-3; CDR3 protein: CASSTQTYEQYF
J gene: TRBJ1-5; V gene: TRBV2; CDR3 protein: CASSGLYSNQPQHF
J gene: TRBJ1-1; V gene: TRBV7-9; CDR3 protein: CASSLPTGVTEAFF
J gene: TRBJ1-1; V gene: TRBV28; CDR3 protein: CASRLTGVSTEAFF
J gene: TRBJ1-2; V gene: TRBV30; CDR3 protein: CAWIRTGVNYGYTF
J gene: TRBJ1-2; V gene: TRBV14; CDR3 protein: CASSQDFWQNYGYTF
J gene: TRBJ2-7; V gene: TRBV29-1; CDR3 protein: CSVGMTGDEQYF
J gene: TRBJ1-1; V gene: TRBV5-1; CDR3 protein: CASSLEGGRNTEAFF
J gene: TRBJ2-1; V gene: TRBV6-4; CDR3 protein: CASSETFAGGQGNEQFF
J gene: TRBJ2-7; V gene: TRBV6-1; CDR3 protein: CASSEVRAVSSYEQYF
J gene: TRBJ2-7; V gene: TRBV4-1; CDR3 protein: CASSHPRQGAGGLEQYF
J gene: TRBJ2-1; V gene: TRBV4-3; CDR3 protein: CASSSGSYYEQFF
J gene: TRBJ2-7; V gene: TRBV27; CDR3 protein: CASSPGGPPAEQYF
J gene: TRBJ1-2; V gene: TRBV14; CDR3 protein: CASSRPGTEHYGYTF
J gene: TRBJ2-7; V gene: TRBV6-1; CDR3 protein: CASSDTYEQYF
J gene: TRBJ2-5; V gene: TRBV7-8; CDR3 protein: CASSFIGGGKTQYF
J gene: TRBJ2-1; V gene: TRBV6-6; CDR3 protein: CASSYPGTSANNEQFF
J gene: TRBJ1-1; V gene: TRBV6-1; CDR3 protein: CASSLWGENTEAFF
J gene: TRBJ2-3; V gene: TRBV27; CDR3 protein: CASSLIGQSTDTQYF
J gene: TRBJ2-1; V gene: TRBV4-1; CDR3 protein: CASSQPRAHNEQFF
J gene: TRBJ2-7; V gene: TRBV27; CDR3 protein: CASSLAGQGYEQYF
J gene: TRBJ1-1; V gene: TRBV5-1; CDR3 protein: CASSDLQGMNTEAFF
J gene: TRBJ2-1; V gene: TRBV6-1; CDR3 protein: CASIHFNEQFF
J gene: TRBJ1-2; V gene: TRBV27; CDR3 protein: CASTHRLGQSPGTYGYTF
J gene: TRBJ2-3; V gene: TRBV10-3; CDR3 protein: CAISSPSGGGDTQYF
J gene: TRBJ2-1; V gene: TRBV27; CDR3 protein: CASTTLTSGTYNEQFF
J gene: TRBJ2-2; V gene: TRBV4-2; CDR3 protein: CASSPTLRESGELFF
J gene: TRBJ2-5; V gene: TRBV27; CDR3 protein: CASSSRGLETQYF
J gene: TRBJ2-7; V gene: TRBV19; CDR3 protein: CASSARVAYEQYF
J gene: TRBJ1-2; V gene: TRBV11-2; CDR3 protein: CASSLGRLIRPYGYTF
J gene: TRBJ2-7; V gene: TRBV27; CDR3 protein: CASSAEMSSYEQYF